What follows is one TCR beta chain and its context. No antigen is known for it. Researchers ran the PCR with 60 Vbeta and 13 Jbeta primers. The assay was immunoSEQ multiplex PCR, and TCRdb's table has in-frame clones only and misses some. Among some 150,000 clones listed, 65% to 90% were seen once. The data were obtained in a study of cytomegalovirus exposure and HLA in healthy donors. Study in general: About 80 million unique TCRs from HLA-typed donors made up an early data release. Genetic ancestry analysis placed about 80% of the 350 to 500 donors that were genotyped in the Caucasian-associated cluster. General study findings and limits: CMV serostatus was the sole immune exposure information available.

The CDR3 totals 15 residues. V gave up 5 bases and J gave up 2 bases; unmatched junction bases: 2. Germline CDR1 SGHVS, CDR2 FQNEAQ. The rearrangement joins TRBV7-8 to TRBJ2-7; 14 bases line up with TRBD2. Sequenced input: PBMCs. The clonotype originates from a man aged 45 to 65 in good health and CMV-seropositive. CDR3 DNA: TGTGCCAGCAGCGAGGGACTAGCGGGGGCCTACGAGCAGTACTTC. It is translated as CASSEGLAGAYEQYF.